Described below is a single TCR beta chain sequence and its context. The source of the sample is a study of blood T cells in healthy people across ages. Next came a second PCR, run for about 6 to 11 cycles, which used a sample-barcoded 5' primer along with a J-beta primer mix. TCRdb itself ran the 5' RACE reads through MiXCR, one entry per CDR3 protein. Of about 750,000 distinct CDR3 sequences in the sample, about 55% were seen once. The sequenced sample consisted of blood. This TCR was recovered from a man older than 75 in good health.

CDR3 sequence (DNA): TGCAGTGCAAGGAAAACGAACACTGAAGCTTTCTTT. Translating it yields CSARKTNTEAFF. This sequence joins TRBV20-1 and TRBJ1-1; no clear D. CDR3 length: 12 amino acids. V was clipped by 6 bases and J by 1 base, with 9 bases between them. Germline V lookup: CDR1 DFQATT, CDR2 SNEGSKA (reference sequence).